This T cell receptor (beta chain) was sequenced for a study of CD8+ T cells in alopecia areata. There are a few counts of this clone. cDNA prepared by RNA extraction and subsequent reverse transcription served as the template for sequencing. Sequencing was performed with immunoSEQ multiplex PCR; in TCRdb, only in-frame clones are kept and a portion is missing. Of 160,000 or so clones in the sample, around half were seen once. Looked up from germline, CDR1 is MGHRA and CDR2 is YSYEKL. The CDR3 sequence is 15 residues long. V lost 0 bases, J lost 3 bases, and 11 bases lay in between. This clonotype originated in a human donor with alopecia areata. The chain joins TRBV4-1 to TRBJ1-1; D might be TRBD1 (5 bases). This specimen was CD8+ T cells sorted from blood, taken at week 0. CDR3 amino acids: CASSQDIRADTEAFF. Written as DNA, the CDR3 is TGCGCCAGCAGCCAAGATATCAGGGCGGACACTGAAGCTTTCTTT.